This TCR beta chain comes out of a study of blood T cells in healthy people across ages. This clonotype showed up just a few times. Germline loops: CDR1 DFQATT, CDR2 SNEGSKA (reference sequence). CDR3 length equals 15 residues. V lost 3 bases and J lost 5; bases outside the gene matches: 10. The authors ran a second PCR of roughly 6 to 12 cycles using a sample-barcoded 5' primer and a J-beta primer mix. TCRdb independently ran MiXCR on the 5' RACE reads; one entry per CDR3 protein. The sample contains about 1 million distinct CDR3 sequences, 40% to 45% of which appear only once. Sequenced sample: blood. This receptor was taken from an older woman in good health. The V and J genes are TRBV20-1 and TRBJ2-5, with 9 positions matching TRBD1. CDR3 in amino acids: CSASAGQGMRETQYF. In nucleotides, the CDR3 is TGCAGTGCTAGCGCGGGACAGGGAATGCGGGAGACCCAGTACTTC.